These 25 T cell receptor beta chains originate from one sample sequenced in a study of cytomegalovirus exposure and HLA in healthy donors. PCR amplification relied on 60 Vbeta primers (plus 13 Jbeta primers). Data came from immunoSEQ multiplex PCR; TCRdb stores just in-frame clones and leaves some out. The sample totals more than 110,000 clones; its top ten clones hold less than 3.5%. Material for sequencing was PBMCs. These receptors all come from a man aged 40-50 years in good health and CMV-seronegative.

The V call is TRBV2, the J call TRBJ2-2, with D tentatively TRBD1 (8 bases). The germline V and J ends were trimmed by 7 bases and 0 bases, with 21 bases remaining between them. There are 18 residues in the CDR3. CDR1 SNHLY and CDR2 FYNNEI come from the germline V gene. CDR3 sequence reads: CASTEGNRGRANTGELFF. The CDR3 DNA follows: TGTGCCAGCACCGAAGGGAACAGGGGGAGGGCGAACACCGGGGAGCTGTTTTTT.

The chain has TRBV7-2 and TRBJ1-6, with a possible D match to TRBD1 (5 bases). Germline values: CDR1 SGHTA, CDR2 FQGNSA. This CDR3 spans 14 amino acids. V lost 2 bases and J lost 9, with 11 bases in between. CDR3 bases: TGTGCCAGCAGCTTACAGGGTGAGAGTTCACCCCTCCACTTT. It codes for CASSLQGESSPLHF.

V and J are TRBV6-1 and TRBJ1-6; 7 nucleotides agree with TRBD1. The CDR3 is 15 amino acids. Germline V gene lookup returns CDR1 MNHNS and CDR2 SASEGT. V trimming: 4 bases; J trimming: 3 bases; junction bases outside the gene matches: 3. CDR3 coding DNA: TGTGCCAGCAGTGGACGGGACAGCTATAATTCACCCCTCCACTTT. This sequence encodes CASSGRDSYNSPLHF.

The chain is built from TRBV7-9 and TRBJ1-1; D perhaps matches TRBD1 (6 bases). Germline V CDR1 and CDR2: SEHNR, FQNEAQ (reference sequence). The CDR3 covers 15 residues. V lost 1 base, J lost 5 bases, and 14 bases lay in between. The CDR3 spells CASSLVGTQKTEAFF. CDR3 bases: TGTGCCAGCAGCTTAGTCGGGACACAAAAGACTGAAGCTTTCTTT.

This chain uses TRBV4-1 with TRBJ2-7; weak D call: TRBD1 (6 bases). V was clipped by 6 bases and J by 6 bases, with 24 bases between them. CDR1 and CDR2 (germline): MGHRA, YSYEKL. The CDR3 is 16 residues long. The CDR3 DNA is TGCGCCAGCAGTCGACTTCCCCGGGACACTCCCGGCGAGCAGTACTTC. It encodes CASSRLPRDTPGEQYF.

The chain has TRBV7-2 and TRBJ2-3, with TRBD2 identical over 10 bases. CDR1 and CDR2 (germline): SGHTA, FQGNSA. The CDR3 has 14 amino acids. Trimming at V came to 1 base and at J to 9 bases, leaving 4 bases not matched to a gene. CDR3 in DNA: TGTGCCAGCAGCTTAGAAGCGGGGGGGCGGACGCAGTATTTT. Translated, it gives CASSLEAGGRTQYF.

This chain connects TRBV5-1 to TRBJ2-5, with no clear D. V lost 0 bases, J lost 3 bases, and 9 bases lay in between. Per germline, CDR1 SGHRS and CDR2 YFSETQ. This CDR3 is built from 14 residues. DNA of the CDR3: TGCGCCAGCAGCTTGGGGGCAGTCAAAGAGACCCAGTACTTC. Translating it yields CASSLGAVKETQYF.

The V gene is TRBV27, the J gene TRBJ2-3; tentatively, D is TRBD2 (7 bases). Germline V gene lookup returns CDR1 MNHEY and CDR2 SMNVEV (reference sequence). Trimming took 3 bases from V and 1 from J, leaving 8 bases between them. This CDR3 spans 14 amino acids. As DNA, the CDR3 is TGTGCCAGCAGTTTGGGGGGGCGCACAGATACGCAGTATTTT. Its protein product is CASSLGGRTDTQYF.

CDR3 sequence: CATSRVQGVSPLHF. The CDR3 DNA follows: TGTGCCACCAGCAGAGTTCAGGGGGTTTCACCCCTCCACTTT. V and J are TRBV15 and TRBJ1-6, with TRBD1 matching over 7 bases. This CDR3 region has 14 residues. Germline trimming cut 1 base from V and 9 bases from J; bases unmatched to any gene: 3. The germline CDR1 and CDR2 sequences are LNHNV and YYDKDF (reference sequence).

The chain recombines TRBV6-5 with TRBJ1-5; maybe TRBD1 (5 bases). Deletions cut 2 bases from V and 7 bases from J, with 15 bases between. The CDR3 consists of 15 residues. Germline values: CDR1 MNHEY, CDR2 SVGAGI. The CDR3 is CASSYGTGVGQPQHF. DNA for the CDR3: TGTGCCAGCAGTTACGGGACTGGCGTGGGGCAGCCCCAGCATTTT.

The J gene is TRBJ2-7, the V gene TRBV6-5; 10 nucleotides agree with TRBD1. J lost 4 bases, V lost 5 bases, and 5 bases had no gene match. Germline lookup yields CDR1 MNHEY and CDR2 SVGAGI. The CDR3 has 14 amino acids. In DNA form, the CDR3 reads TGTGCCAGCAGTAGGACAGGGGGTTTGTACGAGCAGTACTTC. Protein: CASSRTGGLYEQYF.

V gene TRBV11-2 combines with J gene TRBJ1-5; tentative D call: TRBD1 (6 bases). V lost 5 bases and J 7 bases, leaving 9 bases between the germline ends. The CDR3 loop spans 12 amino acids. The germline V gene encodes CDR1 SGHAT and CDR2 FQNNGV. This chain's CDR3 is CASSPGGQPQHF. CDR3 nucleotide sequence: TGTGCCAGCAGCCCGGGGGGCCAGCCCCAGCATTTT.

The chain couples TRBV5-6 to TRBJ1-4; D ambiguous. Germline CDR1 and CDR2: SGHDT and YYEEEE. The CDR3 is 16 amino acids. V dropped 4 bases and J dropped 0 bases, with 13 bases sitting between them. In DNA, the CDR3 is TGTGCCAGCAGCACTCCGACCGGGACAACTAATGAAAAACTGTTTTTT. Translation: CASSTPTGTTNEKLFF. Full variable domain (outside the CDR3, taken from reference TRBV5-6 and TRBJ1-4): DAGVTQSPTHLIKTRGQQVTLRCSPKSGHDTVSWYQQALGQGPQFIFQYYEEEERQRGNFPDRFSGHQFPNYSSELNVNALLLGDSALYLCASSTPTGTTNEKLFFGSGTQLSVL.

This chain's CDR3 is CASTGRLAAWSEQFF. CDR3 DNA sequence: TGCGCCAGCACCGGTCGACTAGCGGCTTGGAGTGAGCAGTTCTTC. This chain uses TRBV10-2 with TRBJ2-1, with 9 nucleotides matching TRBD2. J was trimmed by 9 bases and V by 7 bases; bases with no gene match: 13. There are 15 residues in the CDR3. Germline assignment: CDR1 WSHSY and CDR2 SAAADI.

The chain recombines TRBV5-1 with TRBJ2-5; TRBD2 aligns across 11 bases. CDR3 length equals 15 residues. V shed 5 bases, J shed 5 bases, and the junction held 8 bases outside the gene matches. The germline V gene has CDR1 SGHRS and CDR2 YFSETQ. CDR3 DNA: TGCGCCAGCAGTTTTAGCGGGGGGGGTTCCGAGACCCAGTACTTC. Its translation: CASSFSGGGSETQYF.

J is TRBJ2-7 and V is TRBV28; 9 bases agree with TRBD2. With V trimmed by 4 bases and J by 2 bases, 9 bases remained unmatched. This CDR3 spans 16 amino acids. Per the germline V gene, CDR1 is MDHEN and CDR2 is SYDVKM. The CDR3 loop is CASSSLSGGRPYEQYF. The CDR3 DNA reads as TGTGCCAGCAGTTCCCTCAGCGGGGGGCGCCCCTACGAGCAGTACTTC.

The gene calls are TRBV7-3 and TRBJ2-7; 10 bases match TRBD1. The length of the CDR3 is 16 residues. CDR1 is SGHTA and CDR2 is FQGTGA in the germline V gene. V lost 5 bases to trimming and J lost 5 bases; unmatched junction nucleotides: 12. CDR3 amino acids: CASSPGVGQGGHEQYF. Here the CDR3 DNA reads TGTGCCAGCAGCCCCGGGGTCGGACAGGGGGGCCACGAGCAGTACTTC. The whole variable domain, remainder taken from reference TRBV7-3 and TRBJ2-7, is GAGVSQTPSNKVTEKGKYVELRCDPISGHTALYWYRQSLGQGPEFLIYFQGTGAADDSGLPNDRFFAVRPEGSVSTLKIQRTERGDSAVYLCASSPGVGQGGHEQYFGPGTRLTVT.

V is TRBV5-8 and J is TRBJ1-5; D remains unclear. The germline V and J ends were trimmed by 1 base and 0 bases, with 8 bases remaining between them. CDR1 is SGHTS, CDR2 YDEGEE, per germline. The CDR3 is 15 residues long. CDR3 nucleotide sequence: TGTGCCAGCAGCTTGTTGCGTGTTAGCAATCAGCCCCAGCATTTT. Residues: CASSLLRVSNQPQHF. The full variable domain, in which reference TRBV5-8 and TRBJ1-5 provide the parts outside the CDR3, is EAGVTQSPTHLIKTRGQQATLRCSPISGHTSVYWYQQALGLGLQFLLWYDEGEERNRGNFPPRFSGRQFPNYSSELNVNALELEDSALYLCASSLLRVSNQPQHFGDGTRLSIL.

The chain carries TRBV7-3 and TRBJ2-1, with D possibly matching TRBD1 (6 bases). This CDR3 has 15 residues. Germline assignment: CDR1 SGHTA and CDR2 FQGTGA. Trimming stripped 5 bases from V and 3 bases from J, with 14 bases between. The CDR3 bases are TGTGCCAGCAGCAGAGGTGGGGGCTTCTACAATGAGCAGTTCTTC. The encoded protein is CASSRGGGFYNEQFF.

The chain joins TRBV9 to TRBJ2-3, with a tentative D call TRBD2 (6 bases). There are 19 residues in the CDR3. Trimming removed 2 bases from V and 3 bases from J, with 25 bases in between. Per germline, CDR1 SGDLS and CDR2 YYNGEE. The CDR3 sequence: CASSVQQGGRRGVTDTQYF. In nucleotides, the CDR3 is TGTGCCAGCAGCGTTCAGCAGGGAGGTAGGCGGGGTGTTACAGATACGCAGTATTTT.

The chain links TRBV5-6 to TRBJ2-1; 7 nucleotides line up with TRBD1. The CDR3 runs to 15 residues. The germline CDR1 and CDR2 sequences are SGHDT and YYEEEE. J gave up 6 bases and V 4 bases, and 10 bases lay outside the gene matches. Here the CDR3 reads CASSPTPDRANEQFF. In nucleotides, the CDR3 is TGTGCCAGCAGCCCCACCCCCGACAGGGCCAATGAGCAGTTCTTC.

The CDR3 spells CAISDLGRDTDTQYF. The CDR3 DNA reads TGTGCCATCAGTGACTTGGGCAGGGACACAGATACGCAGTATTTT. The chain employs TRBV10-3 and TRBJ2-3, with a tentative D call TRBD1 (5 bases). Looked up from germline, CDR1 is ENHRY and CDR2 is SYGVKD. The V end lost 3 bases, the J end lost 2 bases, and 12 bases lay between the germline ends. The length of the CDR3 is 15 residues.

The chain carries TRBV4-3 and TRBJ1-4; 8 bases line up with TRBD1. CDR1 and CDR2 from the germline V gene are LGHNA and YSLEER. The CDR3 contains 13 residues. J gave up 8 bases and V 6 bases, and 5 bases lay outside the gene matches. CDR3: CASRDREGEKLFF. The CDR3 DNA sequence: TGCGCCAGCAGGGACAGGGAGGGAGAAAAACTGTTTTTT.

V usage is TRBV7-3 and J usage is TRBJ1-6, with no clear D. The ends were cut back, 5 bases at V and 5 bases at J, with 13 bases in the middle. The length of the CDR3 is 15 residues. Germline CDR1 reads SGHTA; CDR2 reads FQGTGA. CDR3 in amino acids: CASSVTGNDNSPLHF. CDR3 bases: TGTGCCAGCAGCGTTACCGGGAATGATAATTCACCCCTCCACTTT.

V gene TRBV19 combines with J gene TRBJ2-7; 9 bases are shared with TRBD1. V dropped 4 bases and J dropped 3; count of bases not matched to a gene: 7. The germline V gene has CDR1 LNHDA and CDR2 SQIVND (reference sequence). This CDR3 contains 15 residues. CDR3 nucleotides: TGTGCCAGTAGTACGTCGGGACAGGGAATCTACGAGCAGTACTTC. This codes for CASSTSGQGIYEQYF.